A single sample is the source of the 30 T cell receptor beta chains below, sequenced in a study of OX40 agonist ivuxolimab in advanced cancers. The table came from immunoSEQ multiplex PCR; TCRdb's copy has only in-frame clones and leaves some out. The sample has fewer than 30,000 clones; over 80% are singletons. The sequenced sample was CD4+ or CD8+ T cells sorted from blood, obtained in a trial of the OX40 agonist ivuxolimab. The receptor set was obtained from an adult with an advanced solid tumor such as melanoma, head and neck, liver or kidney cancer.

This chain joins TRBV2 and TRBJ2-7; D remains ambiguous. Trimming stripped 4 bases from V and 1 base from J, with 5 bases between. This CDR3 comprises 12 residues. Per the germline V gene, CDR1 is SNHLY and CDR2 is FYNNEI. CDR3 DNA sequence: TGTGCCAGCAGTGTACAGTCCTACGAGCAGTACTTC. This codes for CASSVQSYEQYF.

V is TRBV28 and J is TRBJ2-6; D unresolved. The CDR3 is 14 amino acids. CDR1 is MDHEN, CDR2 SYDVKM, per germline. With 0 bases removed from V and 1 base from J, the gap between germline ends came to 1 base. The CDR3 is CASSLWSGANVLTF. In DNA, the CDR3 is TGTGCCAGCAGTTTATGGTCTGGGGCCAACGTCCTGACTTTC.

This clone was recorded once. V and J are TRBV7-2 and TRBJ2-1; 16 nucleotides match TRBD2. Germline CDR1 is SGHTA and CDR2 is FQGNSA. The CDR3 spans 17 residues. J lost 7 bases, V lost 6 bases, and 9 bases had no gene match. The CDR3 loop reads CASRPPGLAGGGNEQFF. CDR3 sequence (DNA): TGTGCCAGCAGACCTCCGGGACTAGCGGGAGGGGGGAATGAGCAGTTCTTC.

This clone was observed once. The identical CDR3 is also encoded by other nucleotide sequences in the sample. The chain is built from TRBV7-9 and TRBJ1-2; D is unresolved. V lost 0 bases and J lost 5, with 10 bases in between. This CDR3 region has 14 residues. From germline, CDR1 is SEHNR and CDR2 FQNEAQ (reference sequence). CDR3: CASSLADARYGYTF. DNA of the CDR3: TGTGCCAGCAGCTTAGCGGACGCGAGGTATGGCTACACCTTC.

The chain couples TRBV27 to TRBJ1-3; 12 nucleotides match TRBD1. V trimming: 0 bases; J trimming: 3 bases; junction bases outside the gene matches: 6. Germline CDR1 MNHEY, CDR2 SMNVEV (reference sequence). The CDR3 has 18 residues. The CDR3 loop reads CASSLSYRDRGLGNTIYF. The DNA of the CDR3 is TGTGCCAGCAGTTTATCTTACCGGGACAGGGGGCTTGGAAACACCATATATTTT.

The chain combines TRBV28 with TRBJ1-5; D gene unclear. V lost 5 bases and J 8 bases, leaving 16 bases between the germline ends. The CDR3 is made up of 14 amino acids. Germline V gives CDR1 MDHEN, CDR2 SYDVKM. CDR3 DNA sequence: TGTGCCAGCAGTCCCTCCTCGAAGCAGAAGCCCCAGCATTTT. Amino acids: CASSPSSKQKPQHF.

The chain combines TRBV5-1 with TRBJ2-3; D might be TRBD2 (5 bases). The CDR3 spans 13 residues. V gave up 3 bases and J gave up 5 bases, with 10 bases separating them. The V gene's germline CDR1 is SGHRS and CDR2 YFSETQ. CDR3 residues: CASSSQAEDTQYF. CDR3 nucleotides: TGCGCCAGCAGCTCTCAAGCGGAAGATACGCAGTATTTT.

The rearrangement links TRBV7-8 to TRBJ2-7; no clear D. V was pared by 2 bases and J by 2 bases, with 7 bases between. In germline, CDR1 is SGHVS, CDR2 FQNEAQ. The CDR3 contains 13 residues. The CDR3 reads CASSLQETYEQYF. CDR3 DNA sequence: TGTGCCAGCAGCTTACAGGAGACCTACGAGCAGTACTTC.

The CDR3 sequence is CASSLAGSGRNEKLFF. For the CDR3, the DNA is TGCGCCAGCAGCTTGGCCGGGTCCGGACGTAATGAAAAACTGTTTTTT. The chain has TRBV5-1 and TRBJ1-4; D ambiguous. The V gene's germline CDR1 is SGHRS and CDR2 YFSETQ. Trimming left V 0 bases short and J 4 bases short, with 13 bases between. CDR3 length equals 16 residues.

The gene calls are TRBV19 and TRBJ1-4; D is unclear. Between the trimmed V and J ends, which lost 5 bases and 0 bases, there was a span of 4 bases. Per the germline V gene, CDR1 is LNHDA and CDR2 is SQIVND (reference sequence). The CDR3 runs 13 residues. The CDR3 loop is CASSVATNEKLFF. The CDR3 bases are TGTGCCAGTAGTGTCGCAACTAATGAAAAACTGTTTTTT.

The chain joins TRBV27 to TRBJ1-4, with 8 bases lining up with TRBD1. The germline V gene encodes CDR1 MNHEY and CDR2 SMNVEV (reference sequence). V lost 4 bases, J lost 2 bases, and 6 bases stayed unmatched. There are 16 residues in the CDR3. The CDR3 DNA sequence: TGTGCCAGCAGTTGGACAGGGTTGGGTACTAATGAAAAACTGTTTTTT. Translated, it gives CASSWTGLGTNEKLFF.

CDR3 residues: CASSFLDTQYF. CDR3 nucleotides: TGTGCCAGCAGTTTTTTAGATACGCAGTATTTT. This chain uses TRBV27 with TRBJ2-3; D ambiguous. The V gene lost 3 bases and the J gene lost 5 bases, with 3 bases spanning the gap. This CDR3 comprises 11 residues. Per the germline V gene, CDR1 is MNHEY and CDR2 is SMNVEV (reference sequence).

This chain joins TRBV7-2 and TRBJ2-7; 10 positions agree with TRBD2. V trimming: 2 bases; J trimming: 0 bases; junction bases outside the gene matches: 4. The CDR3 has 16 amino acids. CDR1 and CDR2 (germline): SGHTA, FQGNSA. The CDR3 DNA reads TGTGCCAGCAGCTTAATTAGCGGGAGGTCCTCCTACGAGCAGTACTTC. Translating gives CASSLISGRSSYEQYF.

The V and J genes are TRBV29-1 and TRBJ2-3; 10 bases align to TRBD2. CDR1 is SQVTM and CDR2 is ANQGSEA in the germline V gene. V lost 6 bases, J lost 4 bases, and 4 bases stayed unmatched. This CDR3 is built from 13 residues. CDR3 sequence reads: CSVLAGGSDTQYF. The CDR3 bases are TGCAGCGTATTAGCGGGAGGCTCAGATACGCAGTATTTT.

This clone was recorded a few times. V usage is TRBV11-1 and J usage is TRBJ1-1; D unclear. Looked up from germline, CDR1 is SGHAT and CDR2 is FQDESV (reference sequence). The CDR3 is made up of 15 amino acids. Trimming took 5 bases from V and 4 from J, leaving 17 bases between them. This CDR3 is CASSPRRGRSTEAFF. As DNA, the CDR3 is TGTGCCAGCAGCCCACGCCGGGGAAGGAGCACTGAAGCTTTCTTT.

The CDR3 DNA follows: TGTGCCAGCAGCTTGGCCGGGGCCCCCTTCAATCAGCCCCAGCATTTT. It specifies CASSLAGAPFNQPQHF. This chain connects TRBV5-6 to TRBJ1-5, with D perhaps matching TRBD1 (5 bases). The germline V gene encodes CDR1 SGHDT and CDR2 YYEEEE. This CDR3 comprises 16 residues. Deletions cut 0 bases from V and 3 bases from J, with 13 bases between.

This rearrangement joins TRBV11-2 to TRBJ1-1; D is undetermined. The CDR3 is 15 amino acids. V dropped 1 base and J dropped 2 bases, with 11 bases sitting between them. CDR1 and CDR2 (germline): SGHAT, FQNNGV. CDR3 sequence (DNA): TGTGCCAGCAGCTTAGTAAACGGGGAAAACACTGAAGCTTTCTTT. As protein: CASSLVNGENTEAFF.

V is TRBV29-1 and J is TRBJ1-1, with 9 bases fitting TRBD1. J lost 5 bases, V lost 4 bases, and 2 bases had no gene match. CDR3 size: 12 residues. The germline V gene has CDR1 SQVTM and CDR2 ANQGSEA. The CDR3, as DNA: TGCAGCGTTGGGACAGGGGAAACTGAAGCTTTCTTT. Protein: CSVGTGETEAFF.

The rearrangement uses TRBV18 and TRBJ1-1; tentatively, D is TRBD1 (5 bases). V was cut by 2 bases and J by 5 bases, with 9 bases left in between. The CDR3 consists of 13 residues. Germline CDR1 is KGHSH and CDR2 is LQKENI. CDR3 in amino acids: CASSPEAGTEAFF. The CDR3 bases are TGTGCCAGCTCACCAGAGGCAGGGACTGAAGCTTTCTTT.

The chain couples TRBV6-6 to TRBJ2-7; D is ambiguous. The V end was cut by 2 bases, the J end by 2 bases, with 4 bases between. CDR1 and CDR2 (germline): MNHNY, SVGAGI (reference sequence). This CDR3 spans 12 amino acids. The CDR3 spells CASSYGPYEQYF. CDR3 nucleotide sequence: TGTGCCAGCAGTTACGGCCCCTACGAGCAGTACTTC.

V and J are TRBV10-2 and TRBJ2-5; D not resolved. Trimming stripped 7 bases from V and 2 bases from J, with 20 bases between. Germline-derived CDR1 and CDR2 are WSHSY and SAAADI. The CDR3 runs 16 residues. Written as DNA, the CDR3 is TGCGCCAGCACCCCTAGGCAGACGGCAGCGCAAGAGACCCAGTACTTC. This gives the protein CASTPRQTAAQETQYF.

The chain is built from TRBV5-1 and TRBJ1-4; D uncertain. The CDR3 has 13 amino acids. V lost 0 bases and J 5 bases, leaving 5 bases between the germline ends. Germline CDR1 reads SGHRS; CDR2 reads YFSETQ. CDR3 DNA sequence: TGCGCCAGCAGCTTGGAGGCAAATGAAAAACTGTTTTTT. Translated, it gives CASSLEANEKLFF.

There are a few counts of this clone. The V and J genes are TRBV29-1 and TRBJ2-3; 14 nucleotides line up with TRBD2. V dropped 4 bases and J dropped 3; count of bases not matched to a gene: 0. Germline V gene sequence: CDR1 SQVTM, CDR2 ANQGSEA. The CDR3 has 14 residues. DNA of the CDR3: TGCAGCGTTGGGACTAGCGGGAGGACAGATACGCAGTATTTT. Its protein product is CSVGTSGRTDTQYF.

This sequence joins TRBV11-3 and TRBJ2-1; 14 nucleotides line up with TRBD2. The germline V gene has CDR1 SGHNT and CDR2 YENEEA. This CDR3 contains 16 residues. J was trimmed by 7 bases and V by 8 bases; bases with no gene match: 10. The CDR3 DNA reads TGTGCCAGCCCGTCTGGGACTAGCGGGAGTTATAATGAGCAGTTCTTC. It translates to CASPSGTSGSYNEQFF.

The genes are TRBV27 and TRBJ2-4; possibly TRBD2 for D (5 bases). Per the germline V gene, CDR1 is MNHEY and CDR2 is SMNVEV (reference sequence). The CDR3 has 15 amino acids. Trimming shortened V by 4 bases and J by 4 bases, and 14 bases separated the two germline ends. The CDR3 coding sequence is TGTGCCAGCAGTTCTCTACAGCGGACGAAAAACATTCAGTACTTC. Translated, it gives CASSSLQRTKNIQYF.

The chain is built from TRBV7-3 and TRBJ2-2; TRBD1 aligns across 9 bases. The V segment lost 5 bases and the J segment 3 bases; nucleotides outside the gene matches: 4. The V gene's germline CDR1 is SGHTA and CDR2 FQGTGA. The CDR3 spans 15 residues. CDR3 loop: CASSDGTGYTGELFF. The CDR3 coding sequence is TGTGCCAGCAGCGACGGGACAGGGTACACCGGGGAGCTGTTTTTT.

This clone was seen a few times. The V call is TRBV7-3, the J call TRBJ2-2; 12 positions match TRBD2. V gave up 5 bases and J gave up 1 base; unmatched junction bases: 5. This CDR3 comprises 17 residues. The germline V gene has CDR1 SGHTA and CDR2 FQGTGA. The CDR3 protein is CASSPTSGSRNTGELFF. DNA for the CDR3: TGTGCCAGCAGCCCGACTAGCGGGAGCAGGAACACCGGGGAGCTGTTTTTT.

This chain connects TRBV6-5 to TRBJ2-3; possible D gene TRBD2, 5 bases. This CDR3 contains 13 residues. Germline V gene data show CDR1 as MNHEY and CDR2 as SVGAGI. Deletions cut 6 bases from V and 4 bases from J, with 11 bases between. Here the CDR3 reads CASSIWGADTQYF. The CDR3 DNA reads as TGTGCCAGCAGCATCTGGGGAGCAGATACGCAGTATTTT.

The genes are TRBV5-1 and TRBJ2-5, with D perhaps matching TRBD1 or TRBD2 (5 bases each). The CDR3 is made up of 15 amino acids. CDR1 and CDR2 (germline): SGHRS, YFSETQ. Trimming shortened V by 0 bases and J by 4 bases, and 13 bases separated the two germline ends. CDR3 coding DNA: TGCGCCAGCAGCTTGGGATCAGGGACGGGAGAGACCCAGTACTTC. Its translation: CASSLGSGTGETQYF.

The rearrangement joins TRBV14 to TRBJ2-1, with 14 nucleotides matching TRBD2. CDR1 is SGHDN and CDR2 is FVKESK in the germline V gene. The CDR3 length is 16 residues. V shed 4 bases and J 10 bases; nucleotides not matched to a gene: 9. In DNA, the CDR3 is TGTGCCAGCAGCCCACAAGGGACTAGCGGGAGCGGCGAGCAGTTCTTC. Translating it yields CASSPQGTSGSGEQFF.